This TCR beta chain was recovered during a study of T cell repertoires in cytomegalovirus infection (dated by TCRdb to between 2019 and 2020). With regard to the full study: The peptide stimulations were aimed at well-studied HLA-B-restricted epitopes as well as recently identified HLA-C-restricted CMV epitopes, whose presentation resists viral immunomodulation. Donor HLA type was relevant to the analysis, because carriage of CMV infection together with the matching HLA type was indicated by public TCR beta signatures.

Results the study describes overall, beyond this receptor: The ex vivo response was dominated by HLA-C-restricted CMV-specific TCR beta clonotypes, which also provided the single most frequent clonotype in two of eight donors. In both this cohort and an independent 352-donor cohort, the cumulative frequency of public TCR beta family members distinguished carriers of CMV infection plus the relevant HLA type.

For sequencing, an Illumina HiSeq 1500 was employed. Clones were called with MiXCR by TCRdb after fastp trimmed the public reads at Q25, and only in-frame beta chains were retained. Rows merge per CDR3 protein into single entries with the most common DNA and genes. The sample data list roughly 220,000 distinct CDR3 sequences, and about 39% of these were observed just once. Approximately 60% of the sample goes to the ten largest clones. The treatment or condition label, read with the paper, signifies: in vitro stimulation with specific CMV peptide epitopes to enrich CMV-specific T cells. V and J are truncated by 2 bases and 5 bases respectively, leaving an intervening sequence of 22 bases. The CDR3, from cysteine to phenylalanine, totals 17 residues. Here the CDR3 DNA is all that survives: 51 bases in frame from base 1. The germline V gene encodes CDR1 MGHDK and CDR2 SYGVNS. Comment on this clonotype: What antigen it recognizes has not been identified. Base qualities were left out, and no much larger clone turns up one base away.

The chain joins TRBV25-1 to TRBJ2-7; 6 matching bases give a weak D call of TRBD2. The clonotype comes from a human donor in good health (CMV status not recorded). Some clones in this sample may be carry-over from other donors' samples. The sequencing used CD8+ T cells from cultured PBMCs, collected from culture after CMV antigen stimulation. The nucleotide sequence is TGTGCCAGCAGTGAACCCACCTCTAGAACGGGAGTAGACGAGCAGTACTTC. It specifies CASSEPTSRTGVDEQYF.